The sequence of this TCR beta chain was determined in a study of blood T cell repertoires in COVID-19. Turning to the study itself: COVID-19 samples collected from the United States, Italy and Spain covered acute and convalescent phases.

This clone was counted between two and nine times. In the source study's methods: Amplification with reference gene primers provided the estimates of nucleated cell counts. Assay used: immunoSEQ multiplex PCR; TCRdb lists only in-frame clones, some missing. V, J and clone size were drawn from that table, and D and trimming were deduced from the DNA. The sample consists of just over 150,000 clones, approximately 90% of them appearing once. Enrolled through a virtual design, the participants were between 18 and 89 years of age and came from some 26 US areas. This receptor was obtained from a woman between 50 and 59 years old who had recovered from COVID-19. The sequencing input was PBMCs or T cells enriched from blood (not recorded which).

CDR3 amino acids: CASSLTPHEQYF. The CDR3 coding sequence is TGTGCCAGCAGCTTAACACCCCACGAGCAGTACTTC. The chain recombines TRBV7-8 with TRBJ2-7; D unresolved. Trimming pared 2 bases from V and 5 bases from J, leaving 7 bases between. CDR3 length: 12 amino acids. Germline loops: CDR1 SGHVS, CDR2 FQNEAQ. The variable domain in full, completed from reference TRBV7-8 and TRBJ2-7, reads GAGVSQSPRYKVAKRGQDVALRCDPISGHVSLFWYQQALGQGPEFLTYFQNEAQLDKSGLPSDRFFAERPEGSVSTLKIQRTQQEDSAVYLCASSLTPHEQYFGPGTRLTVT.